This TCR beta chain emerged from a study of blood T cell repertoires in COVID-19. Study background: Samples representing acute and convalescent COVID-19 were sourced from the United States, Italy and Spain. PBMCs, B-cell-depleted T cells, or T cells were the source of the cDNA or gDNA that made up the material.

Per the germline V gene, CDR1 is GTSNPN and CDR2 is SVGIG (reference sequence). The CDR3 has 14 residues. The junction had 5 bases not matched to a gene; V was cut back by 3 bases and J by 3 bases. Sequencing used immunoSEQ multiplex PCR; TCRdb keeps in-frame clones, though not all of them. Of around 250,000 clones in the sample, 70% to 90% were seen once. The sequencing sample was made of peripheral blood. The receptor was isolated from a middle-aged man with active or convalescent COVID-19. This chain links TRBV30 with TRBJ2-3; 8 bases are a match to TRBD1. CDR3 region: CAWRAGQGTDTQYF. CDR3 bases: TGTGCCTGGAGGGCCGGACAGGGAACAGATACGCAGTATTTT.